Each of the 26 T cell receptor beta chains below was sequenced from the same sample in a study of shared clonotypes between healthy human individuals. Sequencing used immunoSEQ multiplex PCR; TCRdb keeps in-frame clones, though not all of them. The sample includes around 2.1 million clones, about 93% of them seen just once. Positive CCR7 selection of CD45RO-negative cells yielded the naive CD8 cells, and terminally differentiated effector memory CD45RA+ cells were excluded. Source material: naive CD8+ T cells from PBMCs. The receptors were gathered from a man younger than 35 in good health. Some clones in this sample may be carry-over from other donors' samples.

The chain combines TRBV10-3 with TRBJ2-2; TRBD1 aligns across 7 bases. V lost 1 base, J lost 5 bases, and 4 bases stayed unmatched. Germline CDR1 reads ENHRY; CDR2 reads SYGVKD. This CDR3 contains 15 residues. The CDR3 reads CAISELGQRTGELFF. CDR3 nucleotide sequence: TGTGCCATCAGTGAGTTGGGACAGCGTACCGGGGAGCTGTTTTTT.

DNA of the CDR3: TGTGCCAGCAGCTTGGCAGGGGGCTTGGGTACCGAGCAGTACTTC. This gives the protein CASSLAGGLGTEQYF. J is TRBJ2-7 and V is TRBV7-6, with TRBD1 matching over 8 bases. The junction had 10 bases not matched to a gene; V was cut back by 3 bases and J by 6 bases. CDR1 is SGHVS, CDR2 FNYEAQ, per germline. The CDR3 has 15 residues.

The chain recombines TRBV19 with TRBJ2-2; D may be TRBD1 or TRBD2 (6 bases each). Trimming took off 3 bases at V and 4 bases at J, with 12 bases between the two ends. The CDR3 covers 15 residues. Germline V gene sequence: CDR1 LNHDA, CDR2 SQIVND (reference sequence). This CDR3 reads CASSMSGAGTGELFF. As DNA, the CDR3 is TGTGCCAGTAGTATGTCGGGGGCAGGCACCGGGGAGCTGTTTTTT.

The chain employs TRBV29-1 and TRBJ2-1, with TRBD2 matching over 8 bases. The CDR3 has 13 residues. Germline CDR1 is SQVTM and CDR2 is ANQGSEA. The DNA for the CDR3 is TGCAGTGCCCCTACGGGAGGGCCATTTGAGCAGTTCTTC. It codes for CSAPTGGPFEQFF.

V gene TRBV5-1 combines with J gene TRBJ2-7; D is perhaps TRBD1 (5 bases). The germline gives CDR1 SGHRS, CDR2 YFSETQ. V was trimmed by 0 bases and J by 4 bases, leaving 8 bases between them. This CDR3 comprises 13 residues. CDR3 sequence (DNA): TGCGCCAGCAGCTTGGGACCAGGGTACGAGCAGTACTTC. As protein: CASSLGPGYEQYF.

The chain is built from TRBV6-4 and TRBJ2-7; TRBD2 is a possible D gene (6 bases). The CDR3 extends over 15 amino acids. The germline CDR1 and CDR2 sequences are MRHNA and SNTAGT. V was trimmed by 0 bases and J by 9 bases, leaving 18 bases between them. The CDR3 nucleotides are TGTGCCAGCAGTGACTCACGAAGGAGGGAGTATGGGCAGTACTTC. Protein sequence: CASSDSRRREYGQYF.

The chain uses TRBV27 and TRBJ1-2, with D uncertain. The CDR3 is made up of 13 amino acids. Germline lookup yields CDR1 MNHEY and CDR2 SMNVEV (reference sequence). Trimming shortened V by 3 bases and J by 3 bases, and 8 bases separated the two germline ends. The CDR3 nucleotides are TGTGCCAGCAGTTTCGGGGAACACTATGGCTACACCTTC. Its protein is CASSFGEHYGYTF.

This chain uses TRBV11-1 with TRBJ2-5; D is unclear. From germline, CDR1 is SGHAT and CDR2 FQDESV (reference sequence). Trimming cost V 5 bases and J 5 bases, with 21 bases left between them. CDR3 length equals 16 residues. CDR3 sequence reads: CASSPKLPQYIETQYF. CDR3 DNA sequence: TGTGCCAGCAGCCCAAAGCTGCCCCAGTATATCGAGACCCAGTACTTC.

The chain links TRBV28 to TRBJ2-5; no definite D call. The J call may not be correct, given that the DNA end is closer to TRBJ2-7. CDR3 size: 14 residues. CDR1 is MDHEN and CDR2 is SYDVKM in the germline V gene. CDR3 sequence reads: CASSALDGSYEQYF. As DNA, the CDR3 is TGTGCCAGCAGTGCCCTGGACGGATCCTACGAGCAGTACTTC.

The chain carries TRBV5-1 and TRBJ2-3; a weak D match, TRBD1 (7 bases). The V gene lost 4 bases and the J gene lost 0 bases, with 12 bases spanning the gap. Germline-derived CDR1 and CDR2 are SGHRS and YFSETQ. The CDR3 is 15 residues long. The CDR3 DNA reads TGCGCCAGCAGCCCGGAGGGACAGAGCACAGATACGCAGTATTTT. This encodes CASSPEGQSTDTQYF.

V is TRBV19 and J is TRBJ2-1; D is unclear. The CDR3 extends over 12 amino acids. Germline lookup yields CDR1 LNHDA and CDR2 SQIVND (reference sequence). V shed 5 bases and J shed 7 bases, with 9 bases lying between them. CDR3 in amino acids: CASSARKNEQFF. CDR3 in DNA: TGTGCCAGTAGTGCCCGAAAAAATGAGCAGTTCTTC.

The chain joins TRBV7-9 to TRBJ2-7; the match to TRBD2 covers 9 bases. Trimming took 5 bases from V and 2 from J; bases not matched to a gene: 7. The CDR3 covers 15 residues. Germline CDR1 reads SEHNR; CDR2 reads FQNEAQ (reference sequence). The CDR3 nucleotides are TGTGCCAGCAGCCCCCTGTTAGCGGGAGCCTACGAGCAGTACTTC. This encodes CASSPLLAGAYEQYF. Together with reference TRBV7-9 and TRBJ2-7, the CDR3 gives the full variable domain: DTGVSQNPRHKITKRGQNVTFRCDPISEHNRLYWYRQTLGQGPEFLTYFQNEAQLEKSRLLSDRFSAERPKGSFSTLEIQRTEQGDSAMYLCASSPLLAGAYEQYFGPGTRLTVT.

The gene calls are TRBV19 and TRBJ2-5, with a tentative D call TRBD1 (5 bases). The germline V and J ends were trimmed by 6 bases and 1 base, with 9 bases remaining between them. Per germline, CDR1 LNHDA and CDR2 SQIVND (reference sequence). The CDR3 is made up of 13 amino acids. The CDR3 region has the DNA TGTGCCAGTAGGCAGGGCCCCCAAGAGACCCAGTACTTC. It translates to CASRQGPQETQYF.

The chain combines TRBV19 with TRBJ2-7; 8 nucleotides match TRBD2. CDR1 is LNHDA, CDR2 SQIVND, per germline (reference sequence). This CDR3 contains 16 residues. The ends lost 3 bases at V and 3 bases at J; junction bases unmatched: 10. The CDR3 sequence: CASSIIPRAGGYEQYF. In nucleotides, the CDR3 is TGTGCCAGTAGTATTATACCTCGGGCGGGAGGCTACGAGCAGTACTTC.

As for this clone: Additional DNA sequences in this sample encode the identical CDR3. The chain joins TRBV6-5 to TRBJ2-7; D is tentatively TRBD1 or TRBD2 (5 bases each). Germline V lookup: CDR1 MNHEY, CDR2 SVGAGI. The CDR3 runs to 15 residues. Trimming removed 0 bases from V and 2 bases from J, with 11 bases in between. The CDR3 sequence: CASSYSPGPTYEQYF. CDR3 nucleotides: TGTGCCAGCAGTTACTCGCCGGGACCCACCTACGAGCAGTACTTC.

The genes are TRBV11-2 and TRBJ2-3, with D unclear. Trimming stripped 2 bases from V and 4 bases from J, with 7 bases between. The CDR3 covers 13 residues. Germline lookup yields CDR1 SGHAT and CDR2 FQNNGV. The CDR3 reads CASSLYVPDTQYF. Here the CDR3 DNA reads TGTGCCAGCAGCTTATACGTCCCAGATACGCAGTATTTT.

This chain connects TRBV28 to TRBJ2-7, with D uncertain. The ends were cut back, 4 bases at V and 0 bases at J, with 13 bases in the middle. Germline V gives CDR1 MDHEN, CDR2 SYDVKM. This CDR3 comprises 15 residues. CDR3 protein: CASSSVLIPSYEQYF. The CDR3 DNA reads as TGTGCCAGCAGTTCCGTCTTGATCCCCTCCTACGAGCAGTACTTC.

V gene TRBV11-2 combines with J gene TRBJ2-2; TRBD2 matches 10 bases. CDR3 length: 15 amino acids. V dropped 2 bases and J dropped 5; count of bases not matched to a gene: 2. Germline V lookup: CDR1 SGHAT, CDR2 FQNNGV. CDR3 sequence (DNA): TGTGCCAGCAGCTTACTAGCGGGAGAAACCGGGGAGCTGTTTTTT. Translating it yields CASSLLAGETGELFF.

This chain joins TRBV13 and TRBJ2-1; either TRBD1 or TRBD2 may supply D (6 bases each). Deletions cut 5 bases from V and 0 bases from J, with 20 bases between. The germline CDR1 and CDR2 sequences are PRHDT and FYEKMQ (reference sequence). CDR3 length: 18 residues. In DNA, the CDR3 is TGTGCCAGCAGCAGCACAGGAGGGGGAGGCCTCTCCTACAATGAGCAGTTCTTC. It specifies CASSSTGGGGLSYNEQFF.

This rearrangement joins TRBV9 to TRBJ1-1, with no clear D. The CDR3 totals 17 residues. Trimming left V 0 bases short and J 2 bases short, with 17 bases between. Germline loops: CDR1 SGDLS, CDR2 YYNGEE. CDR3 region: CASSVAHPANSNTEAFF. DNA of the CDR3: TGTGCCAGCAGCGTAGCACACCCTGCAAATTCTAACACTGAAGCTTTCTTT.

The rearrangement links TRBV28 to TRBJ2-7; 10 positions match TRBD2. Trimming took 6 bases from V and 6 from J; bases not matched to a gene: 8. CDR3 size: 14 residues. CDR1 MDHEN and CDR2 SYDVKM come from the germline V gene. CDR3 in DNA: TGTGCCAGCAGCCCTCTAGCGGGAGTAGGCGAGCAGTACTTC. Encoded protein: CASSPLAGVGEQYF.

This sequence joins TRBV7-8 and TRBJ1-5; D is unresolved. Looked up from germline, CDR1 is SGHVS and CDR2 is FQNEAQ. The length of the CDR3 is 12 residues. V was shortened by 5 bases and J by 6 bases, with 8 bases between the two germline ends. The CDR3 nucleotides read TGTGCCAGCAGCCCTACGAGTCAGCCCCAGCATTTT. Encoded protein: CASSPTSQPQHF.

About this clone itself: The same CDR3 is also encoded by other DNA sequences in this sample. The V and J genes are TRBV27 and TRBJ2-2; D not resolved. There are 13 residues in the CDR3. Germline CDR1 MNHEY, CDR2 SMNVEV (reference sequence). V lost 2 bases and J lost 3, with 4 bases in between. CDR3 in DNA: TGTGCCAGCAGTTTAATGGACACCGGGGAGCTGTTTTTT. Translated, it gives CASSLMDTGELFF.

This chain joins TRBV7-9 and TRBJ2-3; 10 bases line up with TRBD2. The germline CDR1 and CDR2 sequences are SEHNR and FQNEAQ (reference sequence). The length of the CDR3 is 17 residues. J lost 4 bases, V lost 8 bases, and 15 bases had no gene match. CDR3 DNA sequence: TGTGCCAGCCGAGAAATAGGGGCTAGCGGGAGTGCAGATACGCAGTATTTT. It is translated as CASREIGASGSADTQYF.

This chain links TRBV6-4 with TRBJ2-1, with unresolved D. The germline V and J ends were trimmed by 0 bases and 10 bases, with 13 bases remaining between them. The CDR3 extends over 14 amino acids. The germline gives CDR1 MRHNA, CDR2 SNTAGT. CDR3 region: CASSDSALIGEQFF. DNA for the CDR3: TGTGCCAGCAGTGACTCGGCGTTAATAGGCGAGCAGTTCTTC.

This clone was detected only once. CDR3: CASSELTRGANQPQHF. The CDR3 DNA reads TGCGCCAGCAGTGAACTCACCAGGGGGGCCAATCAGCCCCAGCATTTT. The chain carries TRBV10-2 and TRBJ1-5, with 7 positions matching TRBD1. J lost 3 bases, V lost 3 bases, and 8 bases had no gene match. From germline, CDR1 is WSHSY and CDR2 SAAADI. CDR3 size: 16 residues.